This T cell receptor beta chain is from a study of cytomegalovirus exposure and HLA in healthy donors. Of note for this clone: The junction departs from germline at one end; a sequencing error may be responsible.

Primers included in the PCR were 60 Vbeta and 13 Jbeta primers. Sequencing used immunoSEQ multiplex PCR; TCRdb keeps in-frame clones, though not all of them. Of about 140,000 clones listed, around three quarters were seen once; the top ten hold approximately 1.8%. The CDR3 loop spans 14 amino acids. Germline V lookup: CDR1 SEHNR, CDR2 FQNEAQ (reference sequence). The clonotype comes from a man aged 35 to 55 in good health and CMV-seronegative. The V gene is TRBV7-9, the J gene TRBJ2-7; tentatively, D is TRBD2 (5 bases). Specimen: PBMCs. The CDR3 region has the DNA TGTTCCAGCAGCTTTCCCGACAAGCCGGGGGAGCAGTACTTC. Its translation is CSSSFPDKPGEQYF.